This TCR beta chain was identified during a study of identical twins. Study-wide points: Findings came from cross-sectional statistics, without long-term follow-up of donors.

The V end lost 0 bases, the J end lost 5 bases, and 11 bases lay between the germline ends. CDR1 SGDLS and CDR2 YYNGEE come from the germline V gene. This CDR3 spans 14 amino acids. Concerning this clonotype itself: Its cognate antigen is unknown.

TCRdb reanalysed the 5' RACE reads using MiXCR and keeps one entry per CDR3 protein. The sample holds over 600,000 distinct CDR3 sequences, around 20% seen once. Another study also made use of these data, one on T cells expressing NK-cell markers. This second report adds: About 1.0-8% of CD8+ T cells in about 6 donors belonged to dominant NKG2C+ clonotypes. Researchers report these clonotypes also headed the CD3+CD56-NKG2C+ fraction in a handful of donors.

The TCR was taken from a woman aged 18-30 years in good health. The sequencing sample was made of PBMCs. The rearrangement uses TRBV9 and TRBJ2-5, with D uncertain. CDR3 nucleotide sequence: TGTGCCAGCAGCGTAGGCTGGGCTGGCGAGACCCAGTACTTC. It yields the protein CASSVGWAGETQYF. The full variable domain, rest sourced from reference TRBV9 and TRBJ2-5, is DSGVTQTPKHLITATGQRVTLRCSPRSGDLSVYWYQQSLDQGLQFLIQYYNGEERAKGNILERFSAQQFPDLHSELNLSSLELGDSALYFCASSVGWAGETQYFGPGTRLLVL.